This T cell receptor beta chain appears in the sequencing data of a study of blood T cell repertoires in COVID-19 (dated by TCRdb to about 2020). Broadly, across the study: Samples from collaborators originated in the United States, Italy and Spain and spanned both the acute and convalescent phases of COVID-19. The dataset comprised deeply sampled blood TCRbeta repertoires from subjects exposed to, actively infected with, or recovered from COVID-19. The prospective study material was composed of cDNA or gDNA derived from T cells, B-cell-depleted T cells, or PBMCs. The repertoires were released in a freely available public database meant as a resource for research on the immune response to SARS-CoV-2. A de-identified subject ID, COVID-19 status, age in years and sex were almost always included in the sample metadata. Samples were obtained from the ongoing ImmuneRACE study (first 160 participants) and from 1,000 to 1,500 subjects provided by 6 global collaborators. Where HLA class I and class II types were available, the types were taken from metadata supplied by the sample provider, not from assay-based typing.

What the research found in general, with its limitations: How much clinical and demographic metadata was included differed by source and by participant, and the metadata was provided uncurated.

Each collaborating institution followed its own protocols to collect whole blood in K2EDTA tubes. For TCRbeta analysis, collaborators shipped samples as frozen whole blood, isolated PBMCs, or DNA extracted from either of those sample types. As to this clone: Its antigen specificity is not known. No base-level quality is on record; no much larger clone is a single base apart.

TCRbeta CDR3 regions were amplified from genomic DNA by means of the immunoSEQ Assay, a bias-controlled multiplex PCR. The paper's data handling went like this. The number of nucleated cells in each sample was estimated by amplification of reference gene primers within the assay. To quantify the absolute abundance of each unique TCRbeta CDR3 rearrangement, sequence reads were collapsed and filtered. For each sample, productive Simpson clonality was calculated as the square root of Simpson's diversity index over productive rearrangements. The clones in this table, taken by TCRdb from immuneACCESS, are in-frame only. Not every clone is retained; where verified, under half of the shortfall comes from an unresolved V gene, and the cause of the rest is unknown. Clone size and V and J calls were adopted from that table, with D and trimming inferred from the DNA. The sample contains 70,000 to 95,000 clones, about 81% of them found a single time. About 13% of the sample is taken by the ten largest.

The germline V gene (reference sequence) provides CDR1 DFQATT and CDR2 SNEGSKA. There are 11 amino acids in the CDR3, from cysteine to phenylalanine inclusive. The retained sequence is limited to the CDR3, 33 bases, with the frame set at the first base. V lost 1 base and J lost 8 bases; the stretch between them is 8 bases long. The sequencing input was peripheral blood. The TCR sequence derives from a human donor in a cohort sampled during active COVID-19. In this chain, TRBV20-1 is recombined with TRBJ1-1; TRBD1 is perhaps the D gene, given 5 matching bases. The nucleotides are TGCAGTGCTAGAGGAAGGACAGAAGCTTTCTTT. Its protein reads: CSARGRTEAFF.